The 18 T cell receptor beta chains in this list originate from one sample, sequenced in a study of OX40 agonist ivuxolimab in advanced cancers. Sequenced by immunoSEQ multiplex PCR; TCRdb stores in-frame clones only, minus some. This sample has 4,500 to 6,000 clones; over 55% occur once, and the top ten carry around 60%. The source was CD4+ or CD8+ T cells sorted from blood, collected in a trial of the OX40 agonist ivuxolimab. These receptor sequences come from an adult with an advanced solid tumor such as melanoma, head and neck, liver or kidney cancer.

The chain uses TRBV4-3 and TRBJ2-7; 9 bases are shared with TRBD1. Germline lookup yields CDR1 LGHNA and CDR2 YSLEER. The ends lost 1 base at V and 5 bases at J; junction bases unmatched: 6. The CDR3 covers 15 residues. The CDR3 is CASSQGDREVDEQYF. Here the CDR3 DNA reads TGCGCCAGCAGCCAAGGGGACAGGGAAGTGGACGAGCAGTACTTC.

This chain joins TRBV5-1 and TRBJ2-1; TRBD2 agrees at 9 bases. Germline CDR1 is SGHRS and CDR2 is YFSETQ. The V segment lost 4 bases and the J segment 1 base; nucleotides outside the gene matches: 9. This CDR3 region has 17 residues. The CDR3 spells CASSPFPSGESYNEQFF. As DNA, the CDR3 is TGCGCCAGCAGCCCATTTCCTAGCGGGGAATCCTACAATGAGCAGTTCTTC.

This chain links TRBV7-8 with TRBJ1-4; TRBD1 agrees at 8 bases. Trimming removed 1 base from V and 7 bases from J; junction bases left unmatched: 5. The CDR3 spans 15 residues. CDR1 SGHVS and CDR2 FQNEAQ come from the germline V gene. For the CDR3, the DNA is TGTGCCAGCAGCTTAGGGCCAGGGGGCGGTGAAAAACTGTTTTTT. Protein: CASSLGPGGGEKLFF.

The chain combines TRBV2 with TRBJ2-5; the match to TRBD2 covers 9 bases. The J segment lost 4 bases and the V segment lost 4 bases, leaving 4 bases of the junction unmatched. This CDR3 has 14 amino acids. CDR1 SNHLY and CDR2 FYNNEI come from the germline V gene. The CDR3: CASSVAGDGETQYF. In nucleotides, the CDR3 is TGTGCCAGCAGTGTAGCGGGGGATGGAGAGACCCAGTACTTC.

The rearrangement joins TRBV9 to TRBJ1-1; a possible D gene is TRBD1 (6 bases). Between the trimmed V and J ends, which lost 0 bases and 2 bases, there was a span of 14 bases. The CDR3 totals 16 residues. Germline V gives CDR1 SGDLS, CDR2 YYNGEE. The CDR3 DNA reads TGTGCCAGCAGCGTAGGATTCTTGGACAGTAACACTGAAGCTTTCTTT. Encoded protein: CASSVGFLDSNTEAFF.

This clone ranks as medium-sized. The genes are TRBV27 and TRBJ2-6; no clear D gene. Germline V lookup: CDR1 MNHEY, CDR2 SMNVEV (reference sequence). CDR3 length: 16 residues. V lost 4 bases and J lost 0, with 10 bases in between. The CDR3 bases are TGTGCCAGCAGTTCCGGACGACTCTCTGGGGCCAACGTCCTGACTTTC. This sequence encodes CASSSGRLSGANVLTF.

The rearrangement links TRBV2 to TRBJ2-3, with D maybe TRBD2 (6 bases). The CDR3 consists of 16 residues. The V and J ends lost 6 bases and 2 bases respectively, with 18 bases between them. Germline V CDR1 and CDR2: SNHLY, FYNNEI. The CDR3 bases are TGTGCCAGCAGCGCGGGGCTAACTAAGCCCACAGATACGCAGTATTTT. This translates into CASSAGLTKPTDTQYF.

The chain has TRBV12-5 and TRBJ2-7; D is perhaps TRBD1 (5 bases). Germline CDR1 and CDR2: LGHNT and FRNRAP. The CDR3 covers 15 residues. V dropped 0 bases and J dropped 4 bases, with 13 bases sitting between them. The chain's CDR3 is CASGLVPDSYYEQYF. The CDR3 DNA reads TGTGCTAGTGGTTTGGTACCCGACAGCTATTACGAGCAGTACTTC. The full variable domain, rest sourced from reference TRBV12-5 and TRBJ2-7, is DARVTQTPRHKVTEMGQEVTMRCQPILGHNTVFWYRQTMMQGLELLAYFRNRAPLDDSGMPKDRFSAEMPDATLATLKIQPSEPRDSAVYFCASGLVPDSYYEQYFGPGTRLTVT.

This sequence joins TRBV30 and TRBJ2-1; D unresolved. V lost 2 bases and J lost 7, with 6 bases in between. This CDR3 spans 11 amino acids. Germline V gene data show CDR1 as GTSNPN and CDR2 as SVGIG (reference sequence). CDR3 amino acids: CAWSFQNEQFF. The CDR3 DNA sequence: TGTGCCTGGAGTTTTCAGAATGAGCAGTTCTTC.

The chain recombines TRBV11-2 with TRBJ2-3; no reliable D call. The CDR3 has 12 amino acids. CDR1 is SGHAT and CDR2 is FQNNGV in the germline V gene. Trimming pared 5 bases from V and 11 bases from J, leaving 14 bases between. The CDR3 DNA sequence: TGTGCCAGCAGCCTGGCAGAGAGACTGCAGTATTTT. Its protein product is CASSLAERLQYF.

The chain is built from TRBV5-5 and TRBJ2-1, with D perhaps matching TRBD2 (5 bases). With 0 bases removed from V and 0 bases from J, the gap between germline ends came to 10 bases. The CDR3 length is 16 residues. Germline values: CDR1 SGHKS, CDR2 YYEKEE (reference sequence). CDR3 nucleotide sequence: TGTGCCAGCAGCTTGGCCGGGGTTAGCTCCTACAATGAGCAGTTCTTC. Translating it yields CASSLAGVSSYNEQFF.

The chain joins TRBV6-5 to TRBJ2-7, with 7 positions matching TRBD2. This CDR3 has 12 amino acids. Per the germline V gene, CDR1 is MNHEY and CDR2 is SVGAGI. Trimming removed 5 bases from V and 7 bases from J; junction bases left unmatched: 5. The CDR3 DNA sequence: TGTGCCAGCAGTCCCTCCGGGGGGGAGCAGTACTTC. It yields the protein CASSPSGGEQYF.

The chain is built from TRBV29-1 and TRBJ2-1; 8 nucleotides agree with TRBD1. In germline, CDR1 is SQVTM, CDR2 ANQGSEA. Trimming removed 3 bases from V and 1 base from J; junction bases left unmatched: 2. The CDR3 is 14 amino acids. As DNA, the CDR3 is TGCAGCGTTGACCAGGGGGCATCCTACAATGAGCAGTTCTTC. Translating it yields CSVDQGASYNEQFF.

The chain carries TRBV6-5 and TRBJ2-2, with D uncertain. Germline-derived CDR1 and CDR2 are MNHEY and SVGAGI. The V gene lost 2 bases and the J gene lost 3 bases, with 4 bases spanning the gap. The CDR3 loop spans 13 amino acids. The CDR3 loop reads CASSYGYTGELFF. The CDR3 DNA reads TGTGCCAGCAGTTACGGCTACACCGGGGAGCTGTTTTTT.

This chain uses TRBV7-9 with TRBJ1-1, with 7 bases fitting TRBD1. The germline CDR1 and CDR2 sequences are SEHNR and FQNEAQ (reference sequence). J was trimmed by 2 bases and V by 8 bases; bases with no gene match: 8. CDR3 length: 14 amino acids. The CDR3 bases are TGTGCCAGCTCCTTACAGGGGATAAACACTGAAGCTTTCTTT. This encodes CASSLQGINTEAFF.

The chain recombines TRBV9 with TRBJ2-5; a possible D gene is TRBD1 (5 bases). This CDR3 is 13 amino acids long. Trimming removed 4 bases at V and 7 bases at J, with 14 bases between. Germline CDR1 is SGDLS and CDR2 is YYNGEE. CDR3 loop: CASSTSGYGTQYF. The CDR3 DNA reads as TGTGCCAGCAGCACATCAGGGTACGGGACCCAGTACTTC. Full variable domain (outside the CDR3, taken from reference TRBV9 and TRBJ2-5): DSGVTQTPKHLITATGQRVTLRCSPRSGDLSVYWYQQSLDQGLQFLIQYYNGEERAKGNILERFSAQQFPDLHSELNLSSLELGDSALYFCASSTSGYGTQYFGPGTRLLVL.

This chain joins TRBV9 and TRBJ2-7, with 7 bases that match TRBD1. The length of the CDR3 is 13 residues. Germline V gene lookup returns CDR1 SGDLS and CDR2 YYNGEE. After removal of 4 bases from V and 1 base from J, the junction contained 2 bases not matched to a gene. CDR3 DNA: TGTGCCAGCAGCTCGGGACAGTCCTACGAGCAGTACTTC. This sequence encodes CASSSGQSYEQYF.

The chain links TRBV21-1 to TRBJ2-5; the DNA was not used to check the table's D call, TRBD2. TRBV21-1 is a recognized pseudogene. This CDR3 spans 14 amino acids. CDR3 DNA: TGTGCCACGCCCGGGGCTAGCGGGAGTAAGACCCAGTACTTC. Translating gives CATPGASGSKTQYF.